Following are 16 T cell receptor beta chains from one sample sequenced in a study of T cells after yellow fever vaccination. TCRdb processed the 5' RACE reads anew with MiXCR; each CDR3 protein has one entry. The sample has 250,000 to 350,000 distinct CDR3 sequences, around 7% seen once. Specimen: PBMCs, collected around 45 days after the first yellow fever vaccination. The receptors shown here come from a man aged 18 to 29 who received the YFV17D yellow fever vaccine.

This clonotype has a count of ten or more. The chain uses TRBV20-1 and TRBJ2-5; D not certain. The CDR3 extends over 13 amino acids. CDR1 is DFQATT and CDR2 is SNEGSKA in the germline V gene (reference sequence). Trimming pared 2 bases from V and 0 bases from J, leaving 7 bases between. The CDR3 loop is CSARLGNQETQYF. Here the CDR3 DNA reads TGCAGTGCTAGACTCGGTAACCAAGAGACCCAGTACTTC.

This clonotype was counted ten times or more. CDR3 DNA: TGCGCCAGCAGCCTGCCGGACGCCAGAGGGGAGACCCAGTACTTC. It encodes CASSLPDARGETQYF. The V gene is TRBV4-1, the J gene TRBJ2-5, with a weak D call TRBD2 (5 bases). Germline V lookup: CDR1 MGHRA, CDR2 YSYEKL. Trimming shortened V by 4 bases and J by 5 bases, and 17 bases separated the two germline ends. This CDR3 is built from 15 residues.

This chain connects TRBV7-6 to TRBJ2-3; D may be TRBD1 or TRBD2 (5 bases each). Trimming left V 0 bases short and J 6 bases short, with 13 bases between. From germline, CDR1 is SGHVS and CDR2 FNYEAQ. The CDR3 consists of 15 residues. CDR3 protein: CASSLATGPGDTQYF. The DNA for the CDR3 is TGTGCCAGCAGCTTAGCGACGGGGCCGGGGGATACGCAGTATTTT.

About this clonotype: A much larger clone lies one base from this, so it may be a read error. This chain uses TRBV6-6 with TRBJ2-7; 9 bases line up with TRBD2. The CDR3 consists of 12 residues. Germline CDR1 is MNHNY and CDR2 is SVGAGI (reference sequence). V was clipped by 7 bases and J by 7 bases; unmatched bases: 5. This CDR3 is CASTVTSGEQYF. The CDR3 coding sequence is TGTGCCAGCACCGTGACTAGCGGAGAGCAGTACTTC.

This clonotype was seen a few times. The chain couples TRBV19 to TRBJ1-1; unclear D gene. Per the germline V gene, CDR1 is LNHDA and CDR2 is SQIVND (reference sequence). This CDR3 has 14 residues. V lost 1 base and J 4 bases, leaving 10 bases between the germline ends. The chain's CDR3 is CASSIGRVSTEAFF. The CDR3, as DNA: TGTGCCAGTAGTATAGGTCGAGTAAGCACTGAAGCTTTCTTT.

This clonotype has only a few counts. DNA for the CDR3: TGTGCCAGCAGTTACTTGTTGACGGACACCGGGGAGCTGTTTTTT. Protein product: CASSYLLTDTGELFF. The V call is TRBV6-5, the J call TRBJ2-2, with D uncertain. There are 15 residues in the CDR3. V lost 1 base and J lost 3, with 9 bases in between. Germline V lookup: CDR1 MNHEY, CDR2 SVGAGI.

The chain combines TRBV12-3 or TRBV12-4 with TRBJ2-5; tentatively, D is TRBD1 (5 bases). The CDR3 extends over 14 amino acids. V lost 6 bases and J 2 bases, leaving 13 bases between the germline ends. The CDR3 protein is CASSPLDSQETQYF. The CDR3 coding sequence is TGTGCCAGCAGCCCCCTAGACAGTCAAGAGACCCAGTACTTC.

Only a few counts were recorded for this clonotype. This chain uses TRBV10-3 with TRBJ2-5, with D perhaps given as TRBD1 or TRBD2 (5 bases each). Germline CDR1 reads ENHRY; CDR2 reads SYGVKD. With 5 bases removed from V and 5 bases from J, the gap between germline ends came to 15 bases. This CDR3 is built from 14 residues. This chain's CDR3 is CAISSIGGWETQYF. The CDR3 DNA is TGTGCCATCAGTTCCATTGGGGGTTGGGAGACCCAGTACTTC.

This clonotype was detected only a few times. The chain carries TRBV7-2 and TRBJ2-5; D is perhaps TRBD1 or TRBD2 (7 bases each). The CDR3 length is 16 residues. Germline V gene sequence: CDR1 SGHTA, CDR2 FQGNSA. The germline V and J ends were trimmed by 1 base and 5 bases, with 17 bases remaining between them. The chain's CDR3 is CASSLGPPGGGETQYF. In nucleotides, the CDR3 is TGTGCCAGCAGCTTAGGTCCCCCAGGGGGGGGGGAGACCCAGTACTTC. Full variable domain (remainder filled in from reference TRBV7-2 and TRBJ2-5): GAGVSQSPSNKVTEKGKDVELRCDPISGHTALYWYRQSLGQGLEFLIYFQGNSAPDKSGLPSDRFSAERTGGSVSTLTIQRTQQEDSAVYLCASSLGPPGGGETQYFGPGTRLLVL.

This sequence joins TRBV6-5 and TRBJ2-7, with 8 bases identical to TRBD1. The germline V gene has CDR1 MNHEY and CDR2 SVGAGI. The CDR3 contains 14 residues. V lost 8 bases, J lost 2 bases, and 8 bases stayed unmatched. CDR3 region: CASYLRDRPYEQYF. CDR3 bases: TGTGCCAGCTATTTACGGGACAGGCCCTACGAGCAGTACTTC.

This clonotype was seen a handful of times. The rearrangement joins TRBV7-3 to TRBJ2-1; possibly TRBD1 for D (6 bases). Per the germline V gene, CDR1 is SGHTA and CDR2 is FQGTGA. The CDR3 loop spans 12 amino acids. Trimming shortened V by 5 bases and J by 11 bases, and 13 bases separated the two germline ends. In DNA, the CDR3 is TGTGCCAGCAGCCCAGACAGGTCTAAGCAGTTCTTC. It encodes CASSPDRSKQFF.

This clonotype has ten or more counts. The V gene is TRBV5-1, the J gene TRBJ2-7; D is uncertain. The length of the CDR3 is 15 residues. Germline-derived CDR1 and CDR2 are SGHRS and YFSETQ. V was clipped by 0 bases and J by 2 bases, with 12 bases between them. The CDR3 DNA reads TGCGCCAGCAGCTTGGCCCCCGGGCCCGCCTACGAGCAGTACGTC. Translating gives CASSLAPGPAYEQYV.

This clonotype has ten or more counts. The chain recombines TRBV21-1 with TRBJ2-7. TRBV21-1 is a pseudogene locus. The CDR3 sequence is 13 residues long. CDR3 sequence: CASSKGWTYEQYV. CDR3 in DNA: TGTGCCAGCAGCAAAGGCTGGACCTACGAGCAGTACGTC.

This clonotype was found many times. V is TRBV7-6 and J is TRBJ2-3; TRBD1 agrees at 8 bases. V trimming: 5 bases; J trimming: 0 bases; junction bases outside the gene matches: 10. The CDR3 consists of 17 residues. Germline-derived CDR1 and CDR2 are SGHVS and FNYEAQ. CDR3 sequence: CASSLQWTGSSTDTQYF. The CDR3 nucleotides are TGTGCCAGCAGCCTCCAATGGACAGGGTCCAGCACAGATACGCAGTATTTT. Variable domain in full (rest from reference TRBV7-6 and TRBJ2-3): GAGVSQSPRYKVTKRGQDVALRCDPISGHVSLYWYRQALGQGPEFLTYFNYEAQQDKSGLPNDRFSAERPEGSISTLTIQRTEQRDSAMYRCASSLQWTGSSTDTQYFGPGTRLTVL.

This clonotype has at least ten counts. The genes are TRBV7-8 and TRBJ2-2; D ambiguous. V gave up 2 bases and J gave up 2 bases, with 9 bases separating them. The CDR3 spans 15 residues. Germline CDR1 reads SGHVS; CDR2 reads FQNEAQ. The CDR3 nucleotides are TGTGCCAGCAGCTTACTGGGCTTAAACACCGGGGAGCTGTTTTTT. This encodes CASSLLGLNTGELFF.

The chain has TRBV28 and TRBJ2-2; D is unclear. The CDR3 covers 15 residues. Trimming took 4 bases from V and 1 from J, leaving 10 bases between them. Germline V gene sequence: CDR1 MDHEN, CDR2 SYDVKM. As DNA, the CDR3 is TGTGCCAGCAGTTCCTCAGGCCAGAACACCGGGGAGCTGTTTTTT. Encoded protein: CASSSSGQNTGELFF.